This T cell receptor (beta chain) was captured in a study of blood T cell repertoires in COVID-19. Background on the study: The study drew acute and convalescent COVID-19 samples from the United States, Italy and Spain. T cells, B-cell-depleted T cells, or PBMCs provided the cDNA or gDNA that served as material.

This clone was detected once. Source study methods: Amplified reference gene primers provided the basis for estimating nucleated cell counts. TCRdb's table, derived via immunoSEQ multiplex PCR, lists solely in-frame clones and lacks some. V and J calls and clone size come straight from that table; D and trimming were deduced from the DNA. Among about 95,000 clones listed, around 87% were seen once. V dropped 5 bases and J dropped 5; count of bases not matched to a gene: 6. The germline V gene encodes CDR1 SGHTA and CDR2 FQGNSA. There are 14 residues in the CDR3. Sequences were obtained from peripheral blood. The TCR originated in a human donor in a cohort sampled during active COVID-19. The chain recombines TRBV7-2 with TRBJ1-1, with 9 bases fitting TRBD1. The CDR3 region has the DNA TGTGCCAGCAGCAGAGGGACAGGGTGGACTGAAGCTTTCTTT. This codes for CASSRGTGWTEAFF.